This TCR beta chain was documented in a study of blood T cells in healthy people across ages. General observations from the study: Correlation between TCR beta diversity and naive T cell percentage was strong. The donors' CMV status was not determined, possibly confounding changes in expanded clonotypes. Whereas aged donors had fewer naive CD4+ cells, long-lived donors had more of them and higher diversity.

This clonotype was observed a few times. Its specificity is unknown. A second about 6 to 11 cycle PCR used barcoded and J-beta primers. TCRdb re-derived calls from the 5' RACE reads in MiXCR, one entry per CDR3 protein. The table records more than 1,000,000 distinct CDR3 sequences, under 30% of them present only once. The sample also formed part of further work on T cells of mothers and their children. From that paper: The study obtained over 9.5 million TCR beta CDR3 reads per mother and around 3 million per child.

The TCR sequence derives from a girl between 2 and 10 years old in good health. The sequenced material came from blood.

The CDR3 region has the DNA TGTGCCAGCAGCTCAAGACAGGGGAACATTCAGTACTTC. Translated: CASSSRQGNIQYF. This chain links TRBV7-2 with TRBJ2-4; 8 nucleotides match TRBD1. The CDR3 covers 13 residues. V lost 4 bases to trimming and J lost 7 bases; unmatched junction nucleotides: 3. Germline CDR1 and CDR2: SGHTA and FQGNSA.